The entry below gives a single T cell receptor (beta chain) sequence along with its context. Antigen: not known. Libraries were prepared by immunoSEQ multiplex PCR; TCRdb keeps only in-frame clonotypes and omits some of them. Of about 1 million clones in the sample, approximately 72% were seen once. These data belong to a study of shared clonotypes between healthy human individuals. General study results and limits: Clonotypes not shared had lower generation probabilities than those common to all four donors. Generally, estimated richness proved larger in naive subsets than it did in memory subsets. Sharing across four donors was highest in naive CD4 (approximately 5%) and lowest in memory CD8 (approximately 0.4%).

This clonotype originated in a man aged 18 to 29 in good health. Sequenced material: memory CD4+ T cells sorted from blood. The subset denotes: CD45RA-negative fraction.

The chain's CDR3 is CASSNQGYGYTF. Here the CDR3 DNA reads TGTGCCAGTAGTAACCAGGGCTATGGCTACACCTTC. The V call is TRBV19, the J call TRBJ1-2, with D perhaps matching TRBD1 (5 bases). The germline V gene has CDR1 LNHDA and CDR2 SQIVND (reference sequence). With 4 bases removed from V and 4 bases from J, the gap between germline ends came to 7 bases. CDR3 length equals 12 residues. Complete variable domain (other parts from reference TRBV19 and TRBJ1-2): DGGITQSPKYLFRKEGQNVTLSCEQNLNHDAMYWYRQDPGQGLRLIYYSQIVNDFQKGDIAEGYSVSREKKESFPLTVTSAQKNPTAFYLCASSNQGYGYTFGSGTRLTVV.